Each of the 8 T cell receptor beta chains below was sequenced from the same sample in a study of blood T cell repertoires in COVID-19. The method was immunoSEQ multiplex PCR; TCRdb's version includes in-frame clones alone and lacks a portion of them. In the table there are about 320,000 clones, more than 90% of which are singletons. Sequences were obtained from PBMCs or T cells enriched from blood (not recorded which). The receptors were gathered from a man in his fifties or sixties who had recovered from COVID-19.

This chain joins TRBV2 and TRBJ1-1; 8 nucleotides match TRBD1. Germline lookup yields CDR1 SNHLY and CDR2 FYNNEI. The CDR3 is made up of 17 amino acids. V shed 8 bases and J 5 bases; nucleotides not matched to a gene: 19. This chain's CDR3 is CASGGSGQGSFSTEAFF. In DNA, the CDR3 is TGTGCCAGCGGGGGCTCTGGACAGGGATCTTTCTCGACTGAAGCTTTCTTT.

The chain links TRBV5-8 to TRBJ1-2, with D perhaps matching TRBD1 (5 bases). Germline V gene lookup returns CDR1 SGHTS and CDR2 YDEGEE. The length of the CDR3 is 13 residues. V lost 5 bases and J lost 8, with 16 bases in between. Here the CDR3 reads CASSPAGSLGYTF. CDR3 bases: TGTGCCAGCAGTCCCGCAGGGTCTCTCGGCTACACCTTC.

The chain combines TRBV27 with TRBJ1-6, with D maybe TRBD1 (5 bases). V was cut by 8 bases and J by 5 bases, with 16 bases left in between. This CDR3 has 15 residues. Germline V gene lookup returns CDR1 MNHEY and CDR2 SMNVEV (reference sequence). CDR3 nucleotide sequence: TGTGCCAGCCGGCCTCAGGGAACCGATAATTCACCCCTCCACTTT. Protein: CASRPQGTDNSPLHF.

The genes are TRBV15 and TRBJ2-5, with D possibly TRBD2 on 5 matching bases. V lost 0 bases and J 2 bases, leaving 10 bases between the germline ends. This CDR3 region has 15 residues. Germline assignment: CDR1 LNHNV and CDR2 YYDKDF (reference sequence). The CDR3 here is CATSRDLAVQETQYF. For the CDR3, the DNA is TGTGCCACCAGCAGAGATCTAGCTGTACAAGAGACCCAGTACTTC.

This rearrangement joins TRBV4-1 to TRBJ1-5; maybe TRBD1 (5 bases). Germline V lookup: CDR1 MGHRA, CDR2 YSYEKL. V lost 0 bases, J lost 6 bases, and 9 bases lay in between. The CDR3 covers 14 residues. The CDR3 reads CASSQDRAVQPQHF. The CDR3 DNA reads TGCGCCAGCAGCCAAGACAGGGCGGTTCAGCCCCAGCATTTT.

The rearrangement links TRBV15 to TRBJ2-3; tentative D call: TRBD2 (6 bases). V was cut by 0 bases and J by 6 bases, with 7 bases left in between. The germline gives CDR1 LNHNV, CDR2 YYDKDF (reference sequence). The CDR3 spans 13 residues. This chain's CDR3 is CATSRDAGDTQYF. The DNA for the CDR3 is TGTGCCACCAGCAGAGATGCGGGGGATACGCAGTATTTT.

This clone was picked up one time. V is TRBV2 and J is TRBJ1-5; D call uncertain. The CDR3 is made up of 13 amino acids. Germline CDR1 and CDR2: SNHLY and FYNNEI. V lost 7 bases and J 3 bases, leaving 10 bases between the germline ends. As DNA, the CDR3 is TGTGCCAGCAATCGGAGCCCCAATCAGCCCCAGCATTTT. This gives the protein CASNRSPNQPQHF.

The V gene is TRBV7-9, the J gene TRBJ1-3; 12 bases map to TRBD1. V lost 5 bases and J lost 4; bases outside the gene matches: 6. There are 16 residues in the CDR3. Germline CDR1 and CDR2: SEHNR and FQNEAQ (reference sequence). The CDR3 loop reads CASSRDRGRKGNTIYF. In DNA form, the CDR3 reads TGTGCCAGCAGCCGGGACAGGGGGCGAAAGGGAAACACCATATATTTT.